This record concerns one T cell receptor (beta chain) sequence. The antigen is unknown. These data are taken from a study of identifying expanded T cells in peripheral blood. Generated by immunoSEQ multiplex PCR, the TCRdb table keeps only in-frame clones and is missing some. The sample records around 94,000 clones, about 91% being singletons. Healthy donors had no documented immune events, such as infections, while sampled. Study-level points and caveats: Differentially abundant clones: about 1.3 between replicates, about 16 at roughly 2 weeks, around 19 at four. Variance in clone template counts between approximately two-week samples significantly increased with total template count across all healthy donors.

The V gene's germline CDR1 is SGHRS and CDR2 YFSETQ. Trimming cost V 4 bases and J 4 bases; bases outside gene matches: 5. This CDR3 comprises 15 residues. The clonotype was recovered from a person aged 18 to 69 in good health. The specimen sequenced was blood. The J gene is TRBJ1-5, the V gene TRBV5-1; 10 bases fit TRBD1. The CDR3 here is CASSTGTGENQPQHF. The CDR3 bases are TGCGCCAGCAGCACCGGGACAGGGGAAAATCAGCCCCAGCATTTT.